The table lists the clone carrying this T cell receptor (beta chain) with a few counts. No antigen is known for it. The data were taken from a study of T cells in Graves' hyperthyroidism and ophthalmopathy. Study in general: Peripheral blood was taken when the disease was first diagnosed, before any treatment began.

Authors of the study amplified TCR beta CDR3 regions from RNA transcripts. HTBI primers were employed in a first-round RT-PCR of the TCR CDR3. TCRdb re-called the multiplex PCR reads with MiXCR, one entry per CDR3 protein. The sample records about 480,000 distinct CDR3 sequences, approximately 15% being singletons. Germline V lookup: CDR1 MNHEY, CDR2 SMNVEV (reference sequence). This CDR3 is built from 13 residues. V was pared by 10 bases and J by 0 bases, with 10 bases between. General observations from the study: A model using 13 V-J features told ophthalmopathy apart from stable hyperthyroidism. Model output signaled ophthalmopathy a median 6.5 months ahead of onset. Within blood appeared most thyroid clonotypes that had expanded above 0.001.

The rearrangement joins TRBV27 to TRBJ2-1; D not certain. The clonotype was recovered from a woman aged 18-35 years with Graves' hyperthyroidism. Material: blood. The CDR3 loop is CATGGNSYNEQFF. The CDR3, as DNA: TGTGCCACCGGTGGCAACTCCTACAATGAGCAGTTCTTC.